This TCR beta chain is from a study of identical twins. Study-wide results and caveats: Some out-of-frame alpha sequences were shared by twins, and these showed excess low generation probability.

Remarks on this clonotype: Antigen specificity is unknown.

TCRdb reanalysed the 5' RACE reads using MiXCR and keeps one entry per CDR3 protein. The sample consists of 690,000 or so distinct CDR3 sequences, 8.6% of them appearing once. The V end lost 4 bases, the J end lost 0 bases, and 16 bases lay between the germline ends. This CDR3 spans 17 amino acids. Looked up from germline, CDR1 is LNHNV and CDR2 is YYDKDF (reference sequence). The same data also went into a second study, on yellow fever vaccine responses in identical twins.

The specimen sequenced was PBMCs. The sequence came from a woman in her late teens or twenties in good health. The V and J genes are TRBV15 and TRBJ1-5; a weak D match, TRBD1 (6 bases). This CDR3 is CATSTRTQGSSNQPQHF. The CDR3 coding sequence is TGTGCCACCAGCACGCGAACACAGGGATCTAGCAATCAGCCCCAGCATTTT.